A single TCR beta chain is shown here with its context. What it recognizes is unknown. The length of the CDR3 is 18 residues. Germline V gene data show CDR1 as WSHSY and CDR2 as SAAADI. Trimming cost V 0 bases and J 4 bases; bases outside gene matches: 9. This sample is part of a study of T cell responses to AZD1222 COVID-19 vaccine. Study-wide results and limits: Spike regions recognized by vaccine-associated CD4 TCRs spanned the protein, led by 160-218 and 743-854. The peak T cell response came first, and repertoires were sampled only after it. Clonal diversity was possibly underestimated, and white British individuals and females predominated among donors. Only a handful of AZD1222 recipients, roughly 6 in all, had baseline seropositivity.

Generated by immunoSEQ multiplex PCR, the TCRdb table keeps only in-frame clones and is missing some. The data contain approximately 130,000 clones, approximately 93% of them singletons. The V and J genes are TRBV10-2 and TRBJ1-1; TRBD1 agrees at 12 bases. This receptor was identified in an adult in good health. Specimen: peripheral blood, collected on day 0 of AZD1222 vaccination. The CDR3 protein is CASSESEGQGATGTEAFF. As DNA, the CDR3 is TGCGCCAGCAGTGAGTCGGAGGGACAGGGGGCGACGGGCACTGAAGCTTTCTTT.